The present T cell receptor beta chain was sequenced within a study of OX40 agonist ivuxolimab in advanced cancers. At the level of the study: In this trial design, patients received ivuxolimab intravenously at 0.01 to 10 mg/kg every 2 weeks.

The assay was immunoSEQ multiplex PCR, and TCRdb's table has in-frame clones only and misses some. The repertoire holds some 70,000 clones, with around 87% as singletons. Drawing of blood for sampling happened at baseline, at cycle 4 day 1, and at cycle 7 day 1. From germline, CDR1 is MNHEY and CDR2 SVGAGI. CDR3 length: 12 amino acids. V lost 4 bases and J lost 7, with 10 bases in between. Study outcomes and limitations: In general, CD8+ T cells held more expanded clones than CD4+ did, on average.

A note on this clone: Its target is not known.

The gene calls are TRBV6-5 and TRBJ2-5; no reliable D call. The receptor was derived from an adult with an advanced solid tumor such as melanoma, head and neck, liver or kidney cancer. The sample here was CD4+ or CD8+ T cells sorted from blood, taken in a trial of the OX40 agonist ivuxolimab. Written as DNA, the CDR3 is TGTGCCAGCAGTTCAACTCCCGGGACCCAGTACTTC. Translating gives CASSSTPGTQYF.